Sequencing of this T cell receptor (beta chain) was carried out in a study of cytomegalovirus exposure and HLA in healthy donors. 60 Vbeta and 13 Jbeta primers were used in PCR. The table came from immunoSEQ multiplex PCR; TCRdb's copy has only in-frame clones and leaves some out. The sample includes approximately 140,000 clones, about three quarters of them seen just once. V was clipped by 4 bases and J by 6 bases; unmatched bases: 8. This CDR3 is 16 amino acids long. Germline assignment: CDR1 MNHNS and CDR2 SASEGT. This receptor was identified in a woman aged 35 to 49 in good health and CMV-seronegative. The chain combines TRBV6-1 with TRBJ2-1, with 11 bases fitting TRBD1. Sequencing was done on a sample of PBMCs. CDR3 sequence: CASSVIPGQGVNEQFF. Here the CDR3 DNA reads TGTGCCAGCAGTGTAATACCGGGACAGGGGGTCAATGAGCAGTTCTTC.